The clone carrying this T cell receptor beta chain was seen at least ten times. The source of the sample is a study of regulatory T cells in long-lasting Graves disease. Building of the TCR beta libraries involved iRepertoire HTBI primers and Arm-PCR of CDR3 regions. Each CDR3 protein is one row after TCRdb ran MiXCR on the multiplex PCR reads. The sample carries a few hundred thousand distinct CDR3 sequences, around 15% recorded once. V lost 4 bases and J lost 2; bases outside the gene matches: 8. The CDR3 length is 16 residues. Germline values: CDR1 SGHTA, CDR2 FQGNSA. Time point specified: newly diagnosed GD, antithyroid drugs for less than 3 months. Following extraction of RNA from PBMCs, that RNA was used to make the TCR library. The sample was also linked to a second study, of T cells in Graves' hyperthyroidism and ophthalmopathy.

This sequence originates from a woman in her forties or fifties with Graves disease. This rearrangement joins TRBV7-2 to TRBJ2-3; 8 positions agree with TRBD2. Material: peripheral blood mononuclear cells (PBMCs), obtained at new diagnosis, from a patient treated with antithyroid drugs. The CDR3: CASSSHTSGYTDTQYF. In DNA, the CDR3 is TGTGCCAGCAGCTCCCATACTAGCGGTTACACAGATACGCAGTATTTT.